The source of this TCR beta chain is a study of cytomegalovirus exposure and HLA in healthy donors (TCRdb year 2017). For the wider study: An earlier analysis of some 550 of the donors reported 250 to 300 Gb of sequence data and around 110 million unique TCR beta sequences from about 200 million T cells. To decide whether each TCR beta V gene segment behaved as functional or pseudogenic, an earlier analysis of some 600 of the donors relied on high-throughput TCR beta sequencing. A later analysis re-analyzed previously published TCR beta repertoires from 660 or so donors and added high-resolution HLA genotyping to study TCR occurrence patterns. Alongside the repertoire data, information on donor age, sex, ethnicity and CMV serostatus was compiled. Every discovery cohort repertoire had been produced on one sequencing platform. About five DR-DQ haplotypes were handled as single units for association and clustering, since linkage in the cohort was strong. In a later genetic analysis, genome-wide SNP genotypes for about three fifths of the roughly 670 donors were used, and that subset was treated as a discovery cohort. The number of donors typed differed by locus, with about 629-630 for A, B, C, DRB1 and DQB1, approximately 500 for DQA1, about 610 for DPA1, and 450 to 480 for DPB1. The study aimed to test whether cataloging public T cell receptors could reveal signatures of past pathogen exposure. The study combined high-throughput TCR immunosequencing, statistical association of individual TCRs with disease status, and machine learning to predict cytomegalovirus infection status. Approximately 310 gigabases of sequencing data and 70 million to 85 million unique TCR sequences were included in an early release covering 500 to 750 HLA-typed donors. Using immunosequencing, the study profiled T cell repertoires from 666 subjects and related those repertoires to cytomegalovirus serostatus. Both class I and class II loci were covered by HLA typing, at four-digit resolution. Rather than drawing on any new phenotypic data, the later analysis identified candidate immune exposures from TCR beta sequences and the way those sequences occurred across donors. Of the 300 to 500 genotyped donors, less than 85% were placed in the genetic ancestry cluster associated with self-reported Caucasian donors. In addition to the first cohort of several hundred subjects, a separate validation cohort of 100 to 150 different subjects was used. Among 350 to 400 genotyped donors of the cohort, an average of 235,054 unique TCR beta nucleotide sequences were sequenced per donor, about a sixth of them non-productive.

Results and caveats for the whole study, not just this receptor: A total of fewer than 200 TCR beta chains were listed by the study as associated with cytomegalovirus. Assigning TCR associations to individual alleles was difficult when HLA alleles, especially DR and DQ, strongly co-occurred. A further reported finding was that TCR beta sequences accurately predicted the HLA-A and HLA-B alleles for most subjects in the first cohort. In this cohort, only TCR beta chains were sequenced, and detectable features were limited by the absence of alpha or paired-chain data. Compared with the approximately 710-donor mean, donors in an Asian-associated ancestry cluster had fewer N-insertions in productive TCRs, according to a later genetic analysis. An association between a missense DCLRE1C variant and V-gene and J-gene trimming of TCR beta chains was found in a later genetic analysis and replicated in an independent cohort. A later analysis reported that several top co-occurrence clusters appeared linked to parvovirus B19, influenza, CMV and Epstein-Barr virus. The presence/absence analyses assumed that sequencing depth was roughly uniform across donors, and that assumption may not be true. The authors suggested that the approach could potentially be extended to other disease states and immunological phenotypes. Linkage disequilibrium might explain the correlated functional status among segregating V segments, but an unknown experimental factor could not be ruled out. Cytomegalovirus status was reported to be diagnosed by the classifier with high specificity and sensitivity in both the original and validation cohorts. A later analysis found that TCR association rates varied across HLA loci, with DRB1 alleles showing the most associated TCRs and HLA-C alleles the fewest. The sequencing pipeline was judged likely to have produced a cluster of highly shared sequence variants as a technical artifact. Broadly in line with IMGT annotations, most TCR beta V segments showed up in productive rearrangements about 87% or about 30% of the time in an earlier analysis of 450 to 750 of the donors. Across donors, most TCR sequences were observed very rarely, whereas some public TCRs were present in many individuals. CMV serostatus was the only immune exposure information available for the cohort. In a later analysis, more than 15,000 TCR beta sequences were associated with specific HLA alleles at a false discovery rate of 0.05. A few of the identified cytomegalovirus-associated TCR beta chains were confirmed in vitro to be specific for cytomegalovirus antigens. Compared with equally common non-associated chains, HLA-associated TCR beta chains in a later analysis were more clonally expanded and had lower generation probabilities. Because HLA typing was missing for some donors at each locus, association tests included only the typed subset. Most CMV-associated TCR beta chains appeared to be HLA-restricted in a later analysis, and the HLA associations seemed to be driven largely by CMV exposure. Approximately 16 rarely observed V segments, including chromosome 9 orphons, were excluded from the earlier analysis of several hundred of the donors because counts were too low. Some IMGT-functional V segments, including TRBV6-2 and TRBV6-3, could not be distinguished by the 87-base-pair reads and were therefore excluded.

Libraries were made using the immunoSEQ multiplex PCR assay. The multiplex PCR relied on a mix of 60 forward primers for TCR Vbeta segments and 13 reverse primers for TCR Jbeta segments. A multiplex PCR assay on genomic DNA amplified the CDR3 region of rearranged TCR beta genes. The amplified TCR beta libraries were sequenced on the Illumina HiSeq System as 87-base-pair reads. Turning to the authors' computational methods: In a later analysis, roughly 80 million unique TCR beta chains were counted across the 500 to 700 repertoires, and roughly 9.9 million of these chains were shared by at least two donors. Raw reads were error-corrected and collapsed into unique sequences by a nearest-neighbor algorithm in which closely related sequences were merged to remove PCR and sequencing errors. To assign V, D and J gene segments, CDR3 sequences were aligned to IMGT reference sequences. For a sequence to be retained, a match of at least six nucleotides to both a V gene segment and a J gene segment was required. A rearrangement counted as productive if the CDR3 had no stop codons and remained in frame with V and J, and every other rearrangement counted as non-productive. CDR3 was defined by IMGT convention, running from the second conserved V-encoded cysteine to the conserved J-encoded phenylalanine. In an earlier analysis of 550 to 650 of the donors, sequences lacking an unambiguous match to a single V gene segment were excluded. An earlier analysis of 587 of the donors classified V segments as functional when productive rearrangements were above 56.7% and as segregating when the standard deviation between donors was above 5%. A statistical classification framework was built for diagnosing cytomegalovirus status from the catalog of TCR beta chain sequences. A later analysis assigned V and J genes by comparing TCR nucleotide sequences with IMGT/GENE-DB human TR gene sequences. In a later analysis, CDR3 sequences and most-parsimonious VDJ recombination scenarios were assigned using the TCRdist pipeline. A later analysis defined each TCR beta chain by its CDR3 amino acid sequence plus V-gene family, and excluded reads lacking a unique V-gene family. As a way to deal with suspected cross-contamination and a sequencing artifact, a later analysis dropped over 550 nucleotide sequences that were highly shared and had low generation probability. In a later analysis, a clonal expansion index was calculated for each public chain from normalized within-repertoire ranks of inferred template counts. Generation probabilities in a later analysis came from a VDJ recombination model fitted to out-of-frame rearrangements, and those results were checked against IGoR. In a later analysis, TCR-TCR, TCR-HLA and TCR-CMV co-occurrence was scored with hypergeometric tests, and a repertoire-size bias correction was applied to TCR pairs. A later analysis estimated false discovery rates by permuting HLA or CMV assignments 20 times. In a later analysis, co-occurring TCRs were grouped with DBSCAN, and TCRdist sequence similarity was added when clustering was performed within HLA-allele-positive subsets. Repertoires with fewer than 30,000 or more than 120,000 public chains, plus five repertoires with anomalous nucleotide sharing, were excluded from co-occurrence clustering. TCRdb carries this immuneACCESS record with in-frame sequences only. Its versions omit some clonotypes, under half of them owing to an unresolved V gene in the studies checked, with the rest unexplained. The DNA was the basis for D and trimming; V, J and clone size are from that table. The sample records 270,000 or so clones, nearly 95% of which are singletons. Around 1.7% of the sample is taken by the ten largest.

CDR1 and CDR2 are drawn from the germline V gene (reference sequence): SEHNR, FQNEAQ. Relative to germline, V is 1 base shorter and J is 3 bases shorter, with 15 bases between their ends. Spanning cysteine to phenylalanine, the CDR3 consists of 16 amino acids. The kept DNA is CDR3 alone, 48 bases in frame from the first base. The cohort was made up of about 670 healthy bone marrow donors. All cohort members were sampled while nominally healthy, although unrecorded immune exposures were likely present. The donor tested CMV seronegative and was one of the 352 seronegative cohort members. Each donor provided a peripheral blood sample, and peripheral blood mononuclear cells were used for TCR beta sequencing. The Qiagen DNeasy Blood Extraction Kit was used to extract genomic DNA from the blood cell samples. Concerning this clone itself: This receptor's antigen is unknown. Base qualities were left out, and no much larger clone turns up one base away.

The sequence came from a girl aged 2-9 years in good health and CMV-seronegative. The sample comprised PBMCs. In this chain, TRBV7-9 is recombined with TRBJ1-1; tentative D gene TRBD1, with 5 bases matching. The DNA is TGTGCCAGCAGCTTAGGCCAGGGAAGCTTGGACACTGAAGCTTTCTTT. Translated, this is CASSLGQGSLDTEAFF.